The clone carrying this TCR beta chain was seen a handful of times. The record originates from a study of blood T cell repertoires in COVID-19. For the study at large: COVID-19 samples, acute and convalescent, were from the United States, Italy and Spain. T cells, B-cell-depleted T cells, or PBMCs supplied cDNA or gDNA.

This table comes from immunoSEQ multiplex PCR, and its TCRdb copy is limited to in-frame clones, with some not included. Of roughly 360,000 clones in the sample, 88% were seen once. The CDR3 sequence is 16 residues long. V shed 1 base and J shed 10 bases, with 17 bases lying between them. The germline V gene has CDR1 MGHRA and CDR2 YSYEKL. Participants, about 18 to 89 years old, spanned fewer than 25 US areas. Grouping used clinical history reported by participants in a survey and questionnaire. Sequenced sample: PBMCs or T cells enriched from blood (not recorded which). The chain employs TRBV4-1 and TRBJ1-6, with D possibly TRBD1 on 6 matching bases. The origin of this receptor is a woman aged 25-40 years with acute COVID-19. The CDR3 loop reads CASSQARTARGSPLHF. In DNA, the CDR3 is TGCGCCAGCAGCCAAGCCCGGACAGCGAGGGGGTCACCCCTCCACTTT.